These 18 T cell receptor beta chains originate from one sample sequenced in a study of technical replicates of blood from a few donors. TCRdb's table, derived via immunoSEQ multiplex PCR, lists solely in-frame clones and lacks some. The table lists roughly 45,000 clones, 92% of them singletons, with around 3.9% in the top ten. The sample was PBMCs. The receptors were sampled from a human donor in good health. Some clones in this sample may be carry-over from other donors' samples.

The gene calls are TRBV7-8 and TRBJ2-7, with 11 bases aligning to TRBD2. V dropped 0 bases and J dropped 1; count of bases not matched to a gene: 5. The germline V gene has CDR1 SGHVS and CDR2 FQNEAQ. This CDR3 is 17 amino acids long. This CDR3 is CASSLAKTSGVSYEQYF. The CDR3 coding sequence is TGTGCCAGCAGCTTAGCGAAGACTAGCGGGGTATCCTACGAGCAGTACTTC. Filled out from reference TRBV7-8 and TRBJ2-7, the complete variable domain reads GAGVSQSPRYKVAKRGQDVALRCDPISGHVSLFWYQQALGQGPEFLTYFQNEAQLDKSGLPSDRFFAERPEGSVSTLKIQRTQQEDSAVYLCASSLAKTSGVSYEQYFGPGTRLTVT.

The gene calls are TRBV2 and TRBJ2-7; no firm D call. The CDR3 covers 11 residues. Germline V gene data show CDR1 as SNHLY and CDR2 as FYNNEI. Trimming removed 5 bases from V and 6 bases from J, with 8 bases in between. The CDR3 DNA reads TGTGCCAGCAGTCGAGCTCTCGAGCAGTACTTC. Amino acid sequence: CASSRALEQYF.

This CDR3 reads CASSPGVGAGGPTQYF. The CDR3 DNA is TGTGCCAGCAGCCCCGGGGTAGGGGCGGGAGGTCCCACGCAGTATTTT. This chain joins TRBV4-2 and TRBJ2-3; 8 bases are shared with TRBD2. The germline gives CDR1 LGHNA, CDR2 YNFKEQ. This CDR3 is built from 16 residues. The V and J ends lost 4 bases and 9 bases, in that order; junction bases with no gene match: 15.

Here the CDR3 reads CASSPGTGGLGEAFF. The CDR3 DNA follows: TGTGCCAGCAGCCCAGGGACAGGGGGCTTGGGTGAAGCTTTCTTT. The gene calls are TRBV7-9 and TRBJ1-1, with 12 bases fitting TRBD1. V lost 5 bases, J lost 7 bases, and 8 bases stayed unmatched. This CDR3 contains 15 residues. CDR1 SEHNR and CDR2 FQNEAQ come from the germline V gene (reference sequence).

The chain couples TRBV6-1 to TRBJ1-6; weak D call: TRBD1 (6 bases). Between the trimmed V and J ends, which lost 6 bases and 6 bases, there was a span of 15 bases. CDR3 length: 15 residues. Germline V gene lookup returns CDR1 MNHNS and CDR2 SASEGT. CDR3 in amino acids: CASRAGTTGNSPLHF. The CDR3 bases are TGTGCCAGCAGGGCAGGGACAACGGGTAATTCACCCCTCCACTTT.

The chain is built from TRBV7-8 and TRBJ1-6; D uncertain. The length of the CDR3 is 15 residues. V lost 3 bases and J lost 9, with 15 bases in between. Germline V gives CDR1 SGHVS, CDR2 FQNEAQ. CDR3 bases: TGTGCCAGCAGCTTTTTTTTAAAGCCATTTTCACCCCTCCACTTT. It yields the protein CASSFFLKPFSPLHF.

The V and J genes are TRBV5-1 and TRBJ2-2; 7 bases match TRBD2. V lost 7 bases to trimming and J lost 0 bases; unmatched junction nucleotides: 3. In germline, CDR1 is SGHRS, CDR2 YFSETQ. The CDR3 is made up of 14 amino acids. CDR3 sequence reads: CASGGEANTGELFF. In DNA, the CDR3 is TGCGCCAGCGGGGGGGAAGCGAACACCGGGGAGCTGTTTTTT.

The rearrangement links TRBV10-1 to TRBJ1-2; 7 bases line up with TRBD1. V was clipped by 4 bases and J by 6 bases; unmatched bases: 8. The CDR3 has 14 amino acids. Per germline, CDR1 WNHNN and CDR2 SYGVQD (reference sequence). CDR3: CASSGDSLTNGYTF. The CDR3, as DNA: TGCGCCAGCAGTGGGGACAGCCTGACTAATGGCTACACCTTC.

The chain's CDR3 is CASTLVEAPVDPGELFF. The CDR3 DNA reads as TGTGCCAGCACCCTTGTCGAGGCCCCTGTAGATCCCGGGGAGCTGTTTTTT. The genes are TRBV11-3 and TRBJ2-2, with D hard to call. This CDR3 is built from 17 residues. Between the trimmed V and J ends, which lost 7 bases and 6 bases, there was a span of 24 bases. The germline gives CDR1 SGHNT, CDR2 YENEEA.

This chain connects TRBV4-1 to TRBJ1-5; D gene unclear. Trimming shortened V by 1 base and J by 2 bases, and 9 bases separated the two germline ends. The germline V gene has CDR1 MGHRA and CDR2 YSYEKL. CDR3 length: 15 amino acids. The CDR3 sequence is CASSQVFAGNQPQHF. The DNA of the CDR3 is TGCGCCAGCAGCCAAGTTTTTGCGGGCAATCAGCCCCAGCATTTT.

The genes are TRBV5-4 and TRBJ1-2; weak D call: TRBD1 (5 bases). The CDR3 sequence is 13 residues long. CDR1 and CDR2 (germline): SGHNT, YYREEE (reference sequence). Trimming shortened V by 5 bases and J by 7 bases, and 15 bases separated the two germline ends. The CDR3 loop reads CASRSAGGGGYTF. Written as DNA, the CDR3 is TGTGCCAGCAGGTCAGCGGGGGGAGGTGGCTACACCTTC.

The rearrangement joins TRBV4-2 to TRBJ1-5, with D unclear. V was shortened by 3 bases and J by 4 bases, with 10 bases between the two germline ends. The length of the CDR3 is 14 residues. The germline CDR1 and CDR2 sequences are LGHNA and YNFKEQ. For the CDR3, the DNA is TGTGCCAGCAGCCAGGGTTTGGAGAATCAGCCCCAGCATTTT. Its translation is CASSQGLENQPQHF.

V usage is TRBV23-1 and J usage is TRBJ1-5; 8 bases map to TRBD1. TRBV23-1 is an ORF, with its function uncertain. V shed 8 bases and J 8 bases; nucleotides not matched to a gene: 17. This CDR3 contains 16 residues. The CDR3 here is CASCQGARYRRKPQHF. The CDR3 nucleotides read TGCGCCAGCTGCCAGGGGGCGCGATACAGGAGGAAGCCCCAGCATTTT.

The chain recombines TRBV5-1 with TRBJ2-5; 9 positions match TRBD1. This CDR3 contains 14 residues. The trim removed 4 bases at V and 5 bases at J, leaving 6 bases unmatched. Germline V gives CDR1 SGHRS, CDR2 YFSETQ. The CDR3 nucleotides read TGCGCCAGCAGCACCACAGGGGGCGGGGAGACCCAGTACTTC. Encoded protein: CASSTTGGGETQYF.

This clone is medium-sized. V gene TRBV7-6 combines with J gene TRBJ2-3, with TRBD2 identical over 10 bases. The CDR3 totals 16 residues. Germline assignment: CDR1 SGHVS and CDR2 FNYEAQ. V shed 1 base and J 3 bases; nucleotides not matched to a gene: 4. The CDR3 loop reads CASSLGAGGWTDTQYF. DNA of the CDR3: TGTGCCAGCAGCTTAGGAGCGGGGGGGTGGACAGATACGCAGTATTTT.

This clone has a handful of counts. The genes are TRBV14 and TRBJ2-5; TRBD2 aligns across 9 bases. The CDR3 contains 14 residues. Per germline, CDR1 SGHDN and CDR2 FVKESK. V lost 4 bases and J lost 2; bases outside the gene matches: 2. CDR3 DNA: TGTGCCAGCAGCCTCGGACTAGCGCAAGAGACCCAGTACTTC. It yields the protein CASSLGLAQETQYF.

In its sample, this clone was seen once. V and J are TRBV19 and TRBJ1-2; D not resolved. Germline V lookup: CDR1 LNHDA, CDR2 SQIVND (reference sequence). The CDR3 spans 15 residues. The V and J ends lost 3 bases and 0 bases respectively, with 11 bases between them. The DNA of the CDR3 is TGTGCCAGTAGTATTGAGTCCTTACCTAACTATGGCTACACCTTC. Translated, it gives CASSIESLPNYGYTF.

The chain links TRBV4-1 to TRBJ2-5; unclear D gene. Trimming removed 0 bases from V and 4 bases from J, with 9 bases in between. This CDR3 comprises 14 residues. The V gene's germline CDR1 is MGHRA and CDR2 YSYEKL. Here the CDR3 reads CASSQDSGRETQYF. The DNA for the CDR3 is TGCGCCAGCAGCCAAGACAGTGGGCGAGAGACCCAGTACTTC.